A selection of T cell receptor beta chains follows, all from one sample in a study of T cells in Graves' hyperthyroidism and ophthalmopathy. TCRdb re-analysed the multiplex PCR reads in MiXCR, keeping a single row per CDR3 protein. The sample contains around 800,000 distinct CDR3 sequences, 35% to 45% of which appear only once. The specimen sequenced was blood. The receptors come from a man between 18 and 35 years old with Graves' hyperthyroidism. Each CDR3 is given with its conserved first and last residue. The D gene is left open where the match is weak. Clone size is not always given. Where it is, it says once, few, many or a class for expanded clones.

cdr3_nt | cdr3_aa | clone_size | j_call | d_call | v_call
TGTGCCAGCAGCTTAGGAATAGGGGGCGATCAGCCCCAGCATTTT | CASSLGIGGDQPQHF | few | TRBJ1-5 | TRBD1 | TRBV7-9
TGCAGTGCTAGAGATCAGGCTAGCGCGTCCTACGAGCAGTACTTC | CSARDQASASYEQYF | NA | TRBJ2-7 | NA | TRBV20-1
TGTGCTAGCAGCTTAGGTCGGGATTCACCCCTCCACTTT | CASSLGRDSPLHF | many | TRBJ1-6 | NA | TRBV7-7
TGTGCCAGCAGCATGGTCCCGGCCGGGGAGCTGTTTTTT | CASSMVPAGELFF | many | TRBJ2-2 | NA | TRBV7-3
TGTGCCATCAGTGATGAGGACGGTCAGCCCCAGCATTTT | CAISDEDGQPQHF | many | TRBJ1-5 | NA | TRBV10-3
TGCGCCAGCAGCATAGCGGGAGACACCGGGGAGCTGTTTTTT | CASSIAGDTGELFF | NA | TRBJ2-2 | TRBD2 | TRBV4-1
TGTGCCAGCAGCTCAAACCAGGGGGAAGGAGGCTACACCTTC | CASSSNQGEGGYTF | NA | TRBJ1-2 | TRBD1 | TRBV7-2
TGTGCCGCCTCCGGCGGGTGGGGAGGAGAGACCCAGTACTTC | CAASGGWGGETQYF | NA | TRBJ2-5 | NA | TRBV10-3
TGCAGCGTTGGGACTGACTTTGTAGCTTTCTTT | CSVGTDFVAFF | many | TRBJ1-1 | NA | TRBV29-1
TGTGCCAGCAGCTTAGGTTACAGGGGAGGAGGTGAGCCCCAGCATTTT | CASSLGYRGGGEPQHF | few | TRBJ1-5 | TRBD1 | TRBV7-9
TGTGCCAGTAGTGATACAGGGGAAGAAGATGGCTACACCTTC | CASSDTGEEDGYTF | NA | TRBJ1-2 | TRBD1 | TRBV19
TGTGCCAGTCGAGAAGGGCGTTACACTGAAGCTTTCTTT | CASREGRYTEAFF | few | TRBJ1-1 | NA | TRBV10-3
TGTGCCAGCAGCTCCTACAGCGGGGTGGGGGAGAAGCAGTACTTC | CASSSYSGVGEKQYF | many | TRBJ2-7 | TRBD2 | TRBV7-2
TGTGCCATCGACAGGAGTCAGAACTATGGCTACACCTTC | CAIDRSQNYGYTF | many | TRBJ1-2 | NA | TRBV7-9
TGTGCCTCCGGACAGGGAGCGTATGGCTACACCTTC | CASGQGAYGYTF | many | TRBJ1-2 | TRBD1 | TRBV11-1
TGCAGTGCTAGTGCCTCCGGGACTCCTCTCCCCGGGGAGCTGTTTTTT | CSASASGTPLPGELFF | NA | TRBJ2-2 | NA | TRBV20-1
TGCAGTGCTAGAGATAGCGCCTACGAGCAGTACTTC | CSARDSAYEQYF | many | TRBJ2-7 | NA | TRBV20-1
TGTGCCAGCAAACCCGGGGGGGCTGGAGAGACCCAGTACTTC | CASKPGGAGETQYF | few | TRBJ2-5 | TRBD2 | TRBV2
TGTGCCAGCAACTATCGGGGAATGGGACAGGCTTCCTACGAGCAGTACTTC | CASNYRGMGQASYEQYF | NA | TRBJ2-7 | TRBD1 | TRBV13
TGCGCCAGCAGCTTTGAGGGACCCGGAGGGGAGACCCAGTACTTC | CASSFEGPGGETQYF | NA | TRBJ2-5 | NA | TRBV5-1
TGTGCCAGCAGTGTTTTCGGGGGGCACCAAGAGACCCAGTACTTC | CASSVFGGHQETQYF | NA | TRBJ2-5 | NA | TRBV25-1
TGTGCCAGCAGTTCTGGGACTAGCGTTGCCTACGAGCAGTACTTC | CASSSGTSVAYEQYF | NA | TRBJ2-7 | TRBD2 | TRBV2
TGTGCCAGCAGGCAGGGGGACAATCAGCCCCAGCATTTT | CASRQGDNQPQHF | many | TRBJ1-5 | TRBD1 | TRBV12-3/TRBV12-4
TGTGCCAGTAGTATCCGGGACAGGGCCCTAAGCACCGGGGAGCTGTTTTTT | CASSIRDRALSTGELFF | NA | TRBJ2-2 | TRBD1 | TRBV19
TGTGCCAGTAGCCTCGGGGGGCCGAATCAGCCCCAGCATTTT | CASSLGGPNQPQHF | many | TRBJ1-5 | NA | TRBV19
TGTGCCGCCAGCAGCTTGTGGCGGTCGAACACTGAAGCTTTCTTT | CAASSLWRSNTEAFF | NA | TRBJ1-1 | NA | TRBV15
TGTGCCAGCAGCTTAGCGCCCGGGACAGCTTTCGAAGCTTTCTTT | CASSLAPGTAFEAFF | few | TRBJ1-1 | TRBD1 | TRBV7-8
TGTGCCAGCAGCGCCGGAACCGGCGGGAGGGCCCGGAACACAGATACGCAGTATTTT | CASSAGTGGRARNTDTQYF | NA | TRBJ2-3 | TRBD2 | TRBV11-2
TGCAGTGCTAGGAACGACGGCAGGTATGATCAGCCCCAGCATTTT | CSARNDGRYDQPQHF | many | TRBJ1-5 | NA | TRBV20-1
TGTGCCAGTAGTATGGAGGTAGCGGGGGCCAACGTCCTGACTTTC | CASSMEVAGANVLTF | many | TRBJ2-6 | NA | TRBV19
TGTGCCAGTAATCCCGAGGGCGCGGGGCCCTATGGCTACACCTTC | CASNPEGAGPYGYTF | NA | TRBJ1-2 | NA | TRBV19
TGTGCCAGCAGTCCACCTCCAGGGGACTATAATTCACCCCTCCACTTT | CASSPPPGDYNSPLHF | NA | TRBJ1-6 | NA | TRBV12-3/TRBV12-4
TGTGCCAGCAGTTACGGGACAGGCCACTACACCTTC | CASSYGTGHYTF | NA | TRBJ1-2 | TRBD1 | TRBV6-5
TGTGCCAGCAGCCCCCACAGTGAGGGCTACACCTTC | CASSPHSEGYTF | many | TRBJ1-2 | NA | TRBV7-8
TGTGCCGGCAGCCTTACTGGGAATTCACCCCTCCACTTT | CAGSLTGNSPLHF | NA | TRBJ1-6 | NA | TRBV12-3/TRBV12-4
TGCGCCAGCAGCGAACAGGGGACTAATTCACCCCTCCACTTT | CASSEQGTNSPLHF | many | TRBJ1-6 | TRBD1 | TRBV10-2
TGTGCCAGTAGGCCCCTGGGGGCGATGGAGGAAGCTTTCTTT | CASRPLGAMEEAFF | few | TRBJ1-1 | NA | TRBV19
TGTGCCAGCAGCCGTGACAGGAGCTATGGCTACACCTTC | CASSRDRSYGYTF | few | TRBJ1-2 | NA | TRBV11-2
TGTGCCAGCAGCGTAGCTTTAACCACTGAAGCTTTCTTT | CASSVALTTEAFF | NA | TRBJ1-1 | NA | TRBV9
TGTGCCACCGGGACAGGGGATAGCATTCAGCGTCAGCATTTT | CATGTGDSIQRQHF | NA | TRBJ1-5 | TRBD1 | TRBV10-3
TGTGCCTTGGAGGTTAGGGATTCCTACGAGCAGTACTTC | CALEVRDSYEQYF | NA | TRBJ2-7 | NA | TRBV5-6
TGCGCCAGCAGCTTCGGGGACAGGGGTTTCTACGAGCAGTACTTC | CASSFGDRGFYEQYF | few | TRBJ2-7 | TRBD1 | TRBV5-1
TGTGCCACCAGTCCAGGAGGGATCTATGGCTACACCTTC | CATSPGGIYGYTF | many | TRBJ1-2 | NA | TRBV15
TGCGCCAGCAGCCAAGCGAACAGGGGCGGCGAGACCCAGTACTTC | CASSQANRGGETQYF | once | TRBJ2-5 | TRBD1 | TRBV4-1
TGCAGTGCTTGGGACAGGGCAGACTACGAGCAGTACTTC | CSAWDRADYEQYF | NA | TRBJ2-7 | TRBD1 | TRBV20-1
TGTGCCATCTCGGACAGAAACTACGAGCAGTACTTC | CAISDRNYEQYF | NA | TRBJ2-7 | NA | TRBV10-3
TGCAGGGTGGGAAGGGGACAGACGAACACTGAAGCTTTCTTT | CRVGRGQTNTEAFF | many | TRBJ1-1 | TRBD1 | TRBV20-1
TGCGCCAGCAGCTTCGGAAGGGGGGGCTACGAGCAGTACTTC | CASSFGRGGYEQYF | many | TRBJ2-7 | NA | TRBV5-1